Following are 30 T cell receptor beta chains from one sample sequenced in a study of T cell repertoires in cytomegalovirus infection. TCRdb fed the reads into MiXCR, producing one record per CDR3 protein. The sample lists some 600,000 distinct CDR3 sequences; 20% to 25% were seen once. The sequenced material came from CD8+ T cells from PBMCs. The receptors were sampled from a human donor in good health (CMV status not recorded). Some clones in this sample may be carry-over from other donors' samples.

This clonotype was recorded at least ten times. One end of the junction does not line up with germline, which may come from a read error. The chain has TRBV7-7 and TRBJ2-3; D is uncertain. The germline gives CDR1 SSHAT, CDR2 FNYEAQ (reference sequence). The CDR3 runs 15 residues. The CDR3 nucleotides are TGTGCTAGCAGCCCAAATGAGCTTAGCACAGATACGCAGTATTTT. Protein sequence: CASSPNELSTDTQYF. Using reference TRBV7-7 and TRBJ2-3 for the parts outside the CDR3, the full variable domain is GAGVSQSPRYKVTKRGQDVTLRCDPISSHATLYWYQQALGQGPEFLTYFNYEAQPDKSGLPSDRFSAERPEGSISTLTIQRTEQRDSAMYRCASSPNELSTDTQYFGPGTRLTVL.

The table lists this clonotype with a few counts. One junction end does not reproduce the germline sequence, and a read error may be involved. The gene calls are TRBV9 and TRBJ1-2, with no clear D. This CDR3 has 9 residues. Germline CDR1 is SGDLS and CDR2 is YYNGEE. The DNA of the CDR3 is TGTGCCAGCAGCGTGGGATTAAATTTC. Protein sequence: CASSVGLNF.

This clonotype has a count of ten or more. V is TRBV28 and J is TRBJ1-2; D perhaps matches TRBD1 (6 bases). The CDR3 sequence is 14 residues long. The V gene's germline CDR1 is MDHEN and CDR2 SYDVKM. V dropped 7 bases and J dropped 4 bases, with 16 bases sitting between them. The CDR3 loop reads CASTPQGVIYGYTF. For the CDR3, the DNA is TGTGCCAGCACTCCACAGGGCGTTATCTATGGCTACACCTTC.

At least ten counts were recorded for this clonotype. J is TRBJ2-3 and V is TRBV7-8; 8 bases fit TRBD2. Germline assignment: CDR1 SGHVS and CDR2 FQNEAQ. The CDR3 loop spans 15 amino acids. J lost 3 bases, V lost 5 bases, and 7 bases had no gene match. CDR3 sequence reads: CASSPGGGWTDTQYF. CDR3 DNA: TGTGCCAGCAGCCCCGGCGGGGGGTGGACAGATACGCAGTATTTT.

V and J are TRBV6-2 or TRBV6-3 and TRBJ1-1; 9 bases align to TRBD1. The V gene end was trimmed by 5 bases and the J gene end by 7 bases; junction bases not matched to a gene: 2. Germline V gene data show CDR1 as MNHEY and CDR2 as SVGEGT. The length of the CDR3 is 12 residues. The CDR3 DNA reads TGTGCCAGCAGTCTGACAGGGGGTGAAGCTTTCTTT. It codes for CASSLTGGEAFF.

The table lists this clonotype with many counts. This chain links TRBV7-9 with TRBJ1-1, with D possibly TRBD1 on 5 matching bases. Trimming removed 7 bases from V and 5 bases from J, with 14 bases in between. This CDR3 contains 13 residues. CDR1 is SEHNR, CDR2 FQNEAQ, per germline (reference sequence). The CDR3 protein is CASTQARTTEAFF. The CDR3 coding sequence is TGTGCCAGCACCCAAGCCAGGACAACTGAAGCTTTCTTT. The full variable domain, rest sourced from reference TRBV7-9 and TRBJ1-1, is DTGVSQNPRHKITKRGQNVTFRCDPISEHNRLYWYRQTLGQGPEFLTYFQNEAQLEKSRLLSDRFSAERPKGSFSTLEIQRTEQGDSAMYLCASTQARTTEAFFGQGTRLTVV.

The J gene is TRBJ1-6, the V gene TRBV5-4; no firm D call. Trimming pared 4 bases from V and 9 bases from J, leaving 14 bases between. Germline V gene lookup returns CDR1 SGHNT and CDR2 YYREEE (reference sequence). This CDR3 region has 14 residues. CDR3 DNA: TGTGCCAGCAGCGCCGGGTCTTCGGGTTCACCCCTCCACTTT. Translated: CASSAGSSGSPLHF.

This clonotype was counted only a few times. V usage is TRBV29-1 and J usage is TRBJ2-5; D gene unclear. This CDR3 is 13 amino acids long. V was shortened by 1 base and J by 5 bases, with 11 bases between the two germline ends. Germline CDR1 is SQVTM and CDR2 is ANQGSEA. Here the CDR3 reads CSVEGTEIETQYF. In nucleotides, the CDR3 is TGCAGCGTTGAAGGGACCGAGATCGAGACCCAGTACTTC.

Only a few counts were recorded for this clonotype. The V and J genes are TRBV9 and TRBJ2-3; 14 bases are a match to TRBD2. Germline values: CDR1 SGDLS, CDR2 YYNGEE. CDR3 length equals 16 residues. The J segment lost 5 bases and the V segment lost 0 bases, leaving 2 bases of the junction unmatched. The CDR3 coding sequence is TGTGCCAGCAGCGTAGAAGGGACTAGCGGGGGAGATACGCAGTATTTT. It is translated as CASSVEGTSGGDTQYF.

The chain employs TRBV7-9 and TRBJ2-3, with 7 positions matching TRBD1. CDR1 is SEHNR and CDR2 is FQNEAQ in the germline V gene (reference sequence). This CDR3 is 15 amino acids long. V gave up 2 bases and J gave up 2 bases; unmatched junction bases: 4. The CDR3 protein is CASSLRGQFTDTQYF. CDR3 DNA: TGTGCCAGCAGCTTAAGGGGACAGTTCACAGATACGCAGTATTTT. Combining the CDR3 with reference TRBV7-9 and TRBJ2-3 gives the whole variable domain DTGVSQNPRHKITKRGQNVTFRCDPISEHNRLYWYRQTLGQGPEFLTYFQNEAQLEKSRLLSDRFSAERPKGSFSTLEIQRTEQGDSAMYLCASSLRGQFTDTQYFGPGTRLTVL.

The chain links TRBV20-1 to TRBJ2-1; TRBD2 matches at 7 bases. The CDR3 is 14 amino acids. The V gene's germline CDR1 is DFQATT and CDR2 SNEGSKA (reference sequence). The trim removed 4 bases at V and 5 bases at J, leaving 8 bases unmatched. The CDR3 reads CSAIPLREDNEQFF. For the CDR3, the DNA is TGCAGTGCTATCCCGCTACGGGAGGACAATGAGCAGTTCTTC.

The CDR3 nucleotides are TGTGCCAGCAGCCCCCCCCAAGACTGGGGCGAGCAGTACGTC. Translating it yields CASSPPQDWGEQYV. This rearrangement joins TRBV7-4 to TRBJ2-7, with unresolved D. V was trimmed by 5 bases and J by 6 bases, leaving 17 bases between them. The CDR3 is 14 residues long. Germline-derived CDR1 and CDR2 are SGHVT and SQSDAQ.

This sequence joins TRBV6-2 or TRBV6-3 and TRBJ2-1; D may be TRBD2 (5 bases). This CDR3 region has 13 residues. CDR1 MNHEY and CDR2 SVGEGT come from the germline V gene. This CDR3 reads CAAADPSYNEQFF. CDR3 DNA sequence: TGTGCGGCAGCGGACCCCTCCTACAATGAGCAGTTCTTC.

The sample holds many counts of this clonotype. The chain employs TRBV6-2 or TRBV6-3 and TRBJ1-1, with unresolved D. Germline assignment: CDR1 MNHEY and CDR2 SVGEGT. The CDR3 runs to 14 residues. Trimming pared 2 bases from V and 3 bases from J, leaving 10 bases between. The CDR3 DNA sequence: TGTGCCAGCAGTTACCGTAGAGGCTACACTGAAGCTTTCTTT. It translates to CASSYRRGYTEAFF.

The V gene is TRBV6-2 or TRBV6-3, the J gene TRBJ1-5; a weak D match, TRBD1 (5 bases). Germline V gene sequence: CDR1 MNHEY, CDR2 SVGEGT. With 2 bases removed from V and 7 bases from J, the gap between germline ends came to 9 bases. The CDR3 runs 13 residues. The CDR3 here is CASSYRRGQPQHF. The CDR3 DNA sequence: TGTGCCAGCAGTTACCGACGGGGCCAGCCCCAGCATTTT.

The chain joins TRBV12-5 to TRBJ2-3; 7 nucleotides align to TRBD1. V lost 2 bases to trimming and J lost 2 bases; unmatched junction nucleotides: 13. Germline CDR1 is LGHNT and CDR2 is FRNRAP. The CDR3 runs 18 residues. The CDR3 DNA follows: TGTGCTAGTGGTTTGTCTTCAACGGGACAGCTTTTCACAGATACGCAGTATTTT. Translated, it gives CASGLSSTGQLFTDTQYF.

This clonotype was observed many times. V is TRBV7-3 and J is TRBJ2-2; 11 bases map to TRBD2. After removal of 3 bases from V and 6 bases from J, the junction contained 6 bases not matched to a gene. This CDR3 has 16 residues. The germline CDR1 and CDR2 sequences are SGHTA and FQGTGA. The CDR3 region is CASSLSSGGAAGELFF. For the CDR3, the DNA is TGTGCCAGCAGCTTGAGTAGCGGGGGGGCAGCCGGGGAGCTGTTTTTT.

In its sample, this clonotype was seen a few times. V is TRBV6-6 and J is TRBJ1-1; possibly TRBD1 for D (6 bases). The CDR3 length is 13 residues. Germline CDR1 and CDR2: MNHNY and SVGAGI (reference sequence). V was pared by 9 bases and J by 1 base, with 12 bases between. Here the CDR3 DNA reads TGTGCCAGTACGGGACACAAGAACACTGAAGCTTTCTTT. The encoded protein is CASTGHKNTEAFF.

The sample holds a few counts of this clonotype. V usage is TRBV7-9 and J usage is TRBJ2-5; 10 nucleotides line up with TRBD2. Germline V CDR1 and CDR2: SEHNR, FQNEAQ (reference sequence). The CDR3 runs 18 residues. The V and J ends lost 5 bases and 5 bases, in that order; junction bases with no gene match: 17. The CDR3 spells CASSPGPRLAGGKETQYF. The CDR3 DNA sequence: TGTGCCAGCAGCCCCGGGCCCCGATTAGCGGGGGGCAAGGAGACCCAGTACTTC.

The table lists this clonotype with a few counts. This chain links TRBV4-1 with TRBJ2-1; D remains ambiguous. The CDR3 has 13 residues. Germline CDR1 is MGHRA and CDR2 is YSYEKL. The V and J ends lost 0 bases and 6 bases respectively, with 6 bases between them. The CDR3 bases are TGCGCCAGCAGCCAAGAGTGGATCAATGAGCAGTTCTTC. Its translation is CASSQEWINEQFF.

Ten or more counts support this clonotype. The V and J genes are TRBV27 and TRBJ2-7; D is undetermined. The CDR3 has 10 amino acids. V was pared by 3 bases and J by 9 bases, with 6 bases between. Germline CDR1 MNHEY, CDR2 SMNVEV (reference sequence). The CDR3 DNA is TGTGCCAGCAGTTTCCCCCCGCAGTACGTC. Its translation: CASSFPPQYV.

The DNA of the CDR3 is TGCAGCGCCGTGGGACAGGGCTATGGCTACACCTTC. It yields the protein CSAVGQGYGYTF. The rearrangement uses TRBV29-1 and TRBJ1-2, with 9 bases identical to TRBD1. J lost 4 bases, V lost 7 bases, and 4 bases had no gene match. This CDR3 contains 12 residues. Germline V gene lookup returns CDR1 SQVTM and CDR2 ANQGSEA.

The chain couples TRBV20-1 to TRBJ2-1; D may match TRBD1 or TRBD2 (6 bases each). The CDR3 has 12 amino acids. The V gene's germline CDR1 is DFQATT and CDR2 SNEGSKA (reference sequence). V lost 7 bases, J lost 6 bases, and 13 bases lay in between. This CDR3 reads CSVSKGGNEQFF. The CDR3 DNA reads TGCAGTGTTAGCAAGGGGGGCAATGAGCAGTTCTTC.

This clonotype was detected many times. In nucleotides, the CDR3 is TGTGCCAGCAGCCCGGGACAAACTTCGGCCCACGAGCAGTACGTC. Amino acids: CASSPGQTSAHEQYV. The chain is built from TRBV28 and TRBJ2-7; a possible D gene is TRBD1 (6 bases). Germline CDR1 and CDR2: MDHEN and SYDVKM. The V gene lost 6 bases and the J gene lost 5 bases, with 20 bases spanning the gap. The CDR3 runs to 15 residues.

This clonotype has more than one count but fewer than ten. The CDR3 nucleotides are TGTGCCAGCAGCCCAATGTATCCGTTCACAGATACGCAGTATTTT. It is translated as CASSPMYPFTDTQYF. The V and J genes are TRBV6-8 and TRBJ2-3; D remains unclear. The CDR3 extends over 15 amino acids. V lost 6 bases, J lost 2 bases, and 15 bases lay in between. Germline CDR1 is MNHGY and CDR2 is SAAAGT.

This clonotype was seen ten or more times. The CDR3 protein is CASSQVGQAEAFF. The CDR3 nucleotides are TGCGCCAGCAGCCAAGTGGGTCAGGCTGAAGCTTTCTTT. The V and J genes are TRBV4-1 and TRBJ1-1; D unresolved. The CDR3 extends over 13 amino acids. Germline CDR1 and CDR2: MGHRA and YSYEKL. The V gene lost 1 base and the J gene lost 6 bases, with 9 bases spanning the gap.

Many counts were recorded for this clonotype. The chain uses TRBV7-2 and TRBJ2-1, with no clear D. The length of the CDR3 is 17 residues. The germline V gene has CDR1 SGHTA and CDR2 FQGNSA. Trimming stripped 4 bases from V and 0 bases from J, with 16 bases between. The CDR3 DNA reads TGTGCCAGCAGCTATGGTGTGGGGTCGAGCTCCTACAATGAGCAGTTCTTC. Its protein is CASSYGVGSSSYNEQFF.

On this clonotype: One base away lies a much larger clone, so this may be a sequencing read error. The rearrangement links TRBV7-9 to TRBJ2-7, with TRBD1 matching over 10 bases. The CDR3 has 15 amino acids. Germline V gives CDR1 SEHNR, CDR2 FQNEAQ (reference sequence). The CDR3 coding sequence is TGTGCCAGCAGCATAGGGACAGGGGTCTCCTACGAGCAGTGCTTC. It encodes CASSIGTGVSYEQCF.

This clonotype has a handful of counts. V and J are TRBV7-9 and TRBJ1-4; D is undetermined. CDR1 is SEHNR and CDR2 is FQNEAQ in the germline V gene (reference sequence). This CDR3 has 17 amino acids. V was cut by 3 bases and J by 0 bases, with 14 bases left in between. The CDR3: CASSFAFRLPTNEKLFF. Here the CDR3 DNA reads TGTGCCAGCAGCTTTGCTTTTCGACTCCCAACTAATGAAAAACTGTTTTTT.

In its sample, this clonotype was seen a few times. The chain uses TRBV29-1 and TRBJ2-5; maybe TRBD1 (6 bases). CDR3 size: 15 residues. Germline V gene sequence: CDR1 SQVTM, CDR2 ANQGSEA. Trimming removed 6 bases at V and 2 bases at J, with 19 bases between. In nucleotides, the CDR3 is TGCAGCGTCCCCGAAGGACAGAACCCGCAAGAGACCCAGTACTTC. It translates to CSVPEGQNPQETQYF.